A single sample is the source of the 18 T cell receptor beta chains below, sequenced in a study of shared clonotypes between healthy human individuals. This table comes from immunoSEQ multiplex PCR, and its TCRdb copy is limited to in-frame clones, with some not included. The sample has about 380,000 clones; approximately 97% are singletons. Sequenced input: memory CD8+ T cells sorted from blood. Subset of the sample: CD45RO+ cells pooled with CCR7-negative TemRA cells. These receptors originate from a man younger than 45 in good health.

The chain employs TRBV11-2 and TRBJ2-7; D possibly corresponds to TRBD1 (6 bases). Germline lookup yields CDR1 SGHAT and CDR2 FQNNGV. CDR3 length equals 15 residues. The V end lost 1 base, the J end lost 2 bases, and 12 bases lay between the germline ends. The CDR3 reads CASSLVGTGPYEQYF. CDR3 nucleotide sequence: TGTGCCAGCAGCTTAGTAGGCACAGGGCCCTACGAGCAGTACTTC. Full variable domain (missing parts from reference TRBV11-2 and TRBJ2-7): EAGVAQSPRYKIIEKRQSVAFWCNPISGHATLYWYQQILGQGPKLLIQFQNNGVVDDSQLPKDRFSAERLKGVDSTLKIQPAKLEDSAVYLCASSLVGTGPYEQYFGPGTRLTVT.

The chain employs TRBV28 and TRBJ2-7, with no clear D. Germline V lookup: CDR1 MDHEN, CDR2 SYDVKM. The V end lost 4 bases, the J end lost 2 bases, and 3 bases lay between the germline ends. This CDR3 comprises 11 residues. The DNA of the CDR3 is TGTGCCAGCAGTTGGACCTACGAGCAGTACTTC. Translation: CASSWTYEQYF.

Details on this clone: Other DNA sequences in the same sample also yield this CDR3. The chain joins TRBV5-1 to TRBJ2-1; D may be TRBD1 (6 bases). The V gene's germline CDR1 is SGHRS and CDR2 YFSETQ. This CDR3 comprises 13 residues. V lost 4 bases and J 4 bases, leaving 9 bases between the germline ends. The CDR3 DNA reads as TGCGCCAGCAGCCCGGACAGTTACAATGAGCAGTTCTTC. Encoded protein: CASSPDSYNEQFF.

V gene TRBV5-1 combines with J gene TRBJ2-3; 10 nucleotides match TRBD2. CDR1 is SGHRS and CDR2 is YFSETQ in the germline V gene. With V trimmed by 0 bases and J by 4 bases, 8 bases remained unmatched. The CDR3 loop spans 17 amino acids. The CDR3 here is CASSLVSSGRSADTQYF. The CDR3 DNA follows: TGCGCCAGCAGCTTGGTCTCTAGCGGGAGAAGCGCAGATACGCAGTATTTT.

This clone was seen once. This sequence joins TRBV18 and TRBJ2-7; the D gene is possibly TRBD1 (5 bases). The germline V and J ends were trimmed by 3 bases and 3 bases, with 9 bases remaining between them. CDR3 size: 13 residues. Germline-derived CDR1 and CDR2 are KGHSH and LQKENI. CDR3 sequence (DNA): TGTGCCAGCTCACCCCAGGGCTACTACGAGCAGTACTTC. Residues: CASSPQGYYEQYF.

This clone was seen a handful of times. The rearrangement joins TRBV29-1 to TRBJ1-2; a possible D gene is TRBD1 (6 bases). The CDR3 spans 11 residues. V lost 4 bases, J lost 4 bases, and 7 bases lay in between. Per the germline V gene, CDR1 is SQVTM and CDR2 is ANQGSEA. CDR3 in amino acids: CSVGGGYGYTF. The DNA for the CDR3 is TGCAGCGTTGGAGGGGGCTATGGCTACACCTTC.

The chain has TRBV19 and TRBJ2-7; 8 nucleotides line up with TRBD1. The CDR3 sequence is 16 residues long. Trimming at V came to 3 bases and at J to 0 bases, leaving 7 bases not matched to a gene. The germline V gene has CDR1 LNHDA and CDR2 SQIVND (reference sequence). CDR3 coding DNA: TGTGCCAGTAGTATGGCGTACAGGGGGGACTCCTACGAGCAGTACTTC. Protein sequence: CASSMAYRGDSYEQYF.

This chain joins TRBV19 and TRBJ2-3; TRBD1 is a possible D gene (5 bases). The germline V gene has CDR1 LNHDA and CDR2 SQIVND (reference sequence). V was pared by 2 bases and J by 3 bases, with 12 bases between. The CDR3 has 15 residues. The CDR3 is CASSITQGRTDTQYF. Here the CDR3 DNA reads TGTGCCAGTAGTATAACCCAGGGCCGGACAGATACGCAGTATTTT.

This sequence joins TRBV29-1 and TRBJ1-2; D possibly corresponds to TRBD1 (5 bases). The length of the CDR3 is 14 residues. Trimming left V 7 bases short and J 3 bases short, with 18 bases between. Germline values: CDR1 SQVTM, CDR2 ANQGSEA. DNA for the CDR3: TGCAGCGCCACCGACGGGGGAGGGTACTATGGCTACACCTTC. Encoded protein: CSATDGGGYYGYTF. Drawing the rest from reference TRBV29-1 and TRBJ1-2, the complete variable domain is SAVISQKPSRDICQRGTSLTIQCQVDSQVTMMFWYRQQPGQSLTLIATANQGSEATYESGFVIDKFPISRPNLTFSTLTVSNMSPEDSSIYLCSATDGGGYYGYTFGSGTRLTVV.

This chain connects TRBV7-2 to TRBJ2-5; D is uncertain. The ends were cut back, 0 bases at V and 1 base at J, with 12 bases in the middle. The CDR3 is 16 residues long. CDR1 SGHTA and CDR2 FQGNSA come from the germline V gene. The CDR3 reads CASSLAPKQGQETQYF. CDR3 coding DNA: TGTGCCAGCAGCTTAGCACCAAAACAAGGCCAAGAGACCCAGTACTTC.

The CDR3 loop reads CASSGASQGAGNTIYF. In DNA, the CDR3 is TGTGCCAGCAGCGGAGCATCACAGGGAGCTGGAAACACCATATATTTT. This chain connects TRBV5-4 to TRBJ1-3, with a possible D match to TRBD1 (6 bases). Trimming pared 4 bases from V and 2 bases from J, leaving 16 bases between. CDR3 length: 16 amino acids. Germline lookup yields CDR1 SGHNT and CDR2 YYREEE (reference sequence).

The DNA for the CDR3 is TGTGCCAGCAGCGCCGGGAGGGCCACTGAAGCTTTCTTT. As protein: CASSAGRATEAFF. V usage is TRBV9 and J usage is TRBJ1-1, with no clear D. This CDR3 has 13 residues. The germline V gene has CDR1 SGDLS and CDR2 YYNGEE. With 3 bases removed from V and 4 bases from J, the gap between germline ends came to 10 bases.

In its sample, this clone was seen once. The chain couples TRBV11-1 to TRBJ2-3; a possible D gene is TRBD2 (5 bases). Germline-derived CDR1 and CDR2 are SGHAT and FQDESV (reference sequence). The CDR3 contains 16 residues. The V end was cut by 6 bases, the J end by 2 bases, with 18 bases between. In nucleotides, the CDR3 is TGTGCCAGCAGTTTACGGGGATCAAAAGCCACAGATACGCAGTATTTT. Protein sequence: CASSLRGSKATDTQYF.

The chain couples TRBV5-4 to TRBJ2-3; D is ambiguous. V was clipped by 6 bases and J by 0 bases, with 8 bases between them. The CDR3 sequence is 13 residues long. Germline V gene data show CDR1 as SGHNT and CDR2 as YYREEE (reference sequence). CDR3: CASKDPSTDTQYF. The CDR3 nucleotides are TGTGCCAGCAAGGACCCTAGCACAGATACGCAGTATTTT.

J is TRBJ2-1 and V is TRBV5-4; 8 bases map to TRBD2. Germline CDR1 and CDR2: SGHNT and YYREEE (reference sequence). The CDR3 is made up of 19 amino acids. J gave up 4 bases and V 0 bases, and 15 bases lay outside the gene matches. The CDR3 loop is CASSLGGRISGRIYNEQFF. CDR3 coding DNA: TGTGCCAGCAGCTTGGGCGGACGAATAAGCGGGAGAATATACAATGAGCAGTTCTTC.

This chain links TRBV10-3 with TRBJ1-5, with 7 bases matching TRBD1. The CDR3 covers 13 residues. Germline assignment: CDR1 ENHRY and CDR2 SYGVKD. The J segment lost 6 bases and the V segment lost 4 bases, leaving 3 bases of the junction unmatched. The CDR3 region is CAISGDSGQPQHF. The CDR3 DNA reads as TGTGCCATCAGTGGGGACAGTGGTCAGCCCCAGCATTTT.

This rearrangement joins TRBV28 to TRBJ1-4; 10 nucleotides line up with TRBD1. The CDR3 extends over 14 amino acids. Germline lookup yields CDR1 MDHEN and CDR2 SYDVKM. With 5 bases clipped from V and 8 bases from J, the junction kept 5 bases outside the gene matches. The CDR3, as DNA: TGTGCCAGCAGTACCGGGACAGGGGAGGAAAAACTGTTTTTT. This codes for CASSTGTGEEKLFF.

This clone was picked up one time. The rearrangement uses TRBV30 and TRBJ2-3; 9 nucleotides match TRBD2. Germline assignment: CDR1 GTSNPN and CDR2 SVGIG (reference sequence). The CDR3 is made up of 14 amino acids. The V and J ends lost 3 bases and 1 base, in that order; junction bases with no gene match: 2. The CDR3 DNA sequence: TGTGCCTGGAGAGGCGGGAGGGGCACAGATACGCAGTATTTT. It yields the protein CAWRGGRGTDTQYF.